The next 32 T cell receptor beta chains were all read from a single sample in a study of shared T cell receptors in the human thymus. Libraries were prepared by immunoSEQ multiplex PCR; TCRdb keeps only in-frame clonotypes and omits some of them. The profile shows hundreds of thousands of clones, approximately 87% of them singletons. Separately, the same data were catalogued under a study of human thymus T cells.

The sample was thymocytes. These receptors were collected from a boy under three years old with a congenital heart defect.

The chain employs TRBV11-3 and TRBJ2-7, with D unresolved. The CDR3 runs 15 residues. V lost 5 bases, J lost 2 bases, and 16 bases lay in between. Germline CDR1 SGHNT, CDR2 YENEEA. The CDR3 sequence: CASSVLDVRTYEQYF. In DNA form, the CDR3 reads TGTGCCAGCAGCGTCTTAGACGTGAGGACCTACGAGCAGTACTTC.

CDR3 sequence: CASGDRSRDEQFF. The CDR3, as DNA: TGCGCCAGCGGGGACAGGTCTCGTGATGAGCAGTTCTTC. The J gene is TRBJ2-1, the V gene TRBV5-1; 8 bases line up with TRBD1. The CDR3 is 13 amino acids. Trimming cost V 7 bases and J 8 bases; bases outside gene matches: 8. CDR1 is SGHRS and CDR2 is YFSETQ in the germline V gene. Looking up the rest from reference TRBV5-1 and TRBJ2-1 gives the full variable domain: KAGVTQTPRYLIKTRGQQVTLSCSPISGHRSVSWYQQTPGQGLQFLFEYFSETQRNKGNFPGRFSGRQFSNSRSEMNVSTLELGDSALYLCASGDRSRDEQFFGPGTRLTVL.

The chain couples TRBV6-5 to TRBJ2-5; TRBD1 agrees at 7 bases. This CDR3 region has 11 residues. The J segment lost 9 bases and the V segment lost 7 bases, leaving 5 bases of the junction unmatched. CDR1 MNHEY and CDR2 SVGAGI come from the germline V gene. CDR3: CASNRDSSQYF. For the CDR3, the DNA is TGTGCCAGCAACCGGGACAGTTCCCAGTACTTC.

The rearrangement uses TRBV27 and TRBJ1-4; 7 nucleotides agree with TRBD1. The V gene's germline CDR1 is MNHEY and CDR2 SMNVEV (reference sequence). After removal of 3 bases from V and 8 bases from J, the junction contained 6 bases not matched to a gene. This CDR3 has 14 residues. The chain's CDR3 is CASSLTAGGEKLFF. CDR3 DNA sequence: TGTGCCAGCAGTTTGACGGCAGGGGGGGAAAAACTGTTTTTT.

CDR3 protein: CASSLAQGQPQHF. CDR3 sequence (DNA): TGCGCCAGCAGCTTGGCCCAGGGCCAGCCCCAGCATTTT. The chain is built from TRBV5-1 and TRBJ1-5; tentatively, D is TRBD1 (5 bases). Germline CDR1 reads SGHRS; CDR2 reads YFSETQ. The CDR3 runs 13 residues. V lost 0 bases, J lost 7 bases, and 8 bases lay in between. Full variable domain (outside the CDR3, taken from reference TRBV5-1 and TRBJ1-5): KAGVTQTPRYLIKTRGQQVTLSCSPISGHRSVSWYQQTPGQGLQFLFEYFSETQRNKGNFPGRFSGRQFSNSRSEMNVSTLELGDSALYLCASSLAQGQPQHFGDGTRLSIL.

The V call is TRBV9, the J call TRBJ1-3, with D perhaps TRBD1 (5 bases). This CDR3 spans 17 amino acids. V lost 4 bases and J lost 0, with 17 bases in between. Looked up from germline, CDR1 is SGDLS and CDR2 is YYNGEE. CDR3 sequence: CASSLSQGLLSGNTIYF. CDR3 nucleotides: TGTGCCAGCAGCCTTTCTCAGGGATTGCTCTCTGGAAACACCATATATTTT. The variable domain in full, completed from reference TRBV9 and TRBJ1-3, reads DSGVTQTPKHLITATGQRVTLRCSPRSGDLSVYWYQQSLDQGLQFLIQYYNGEERAKGNILERFSAQQFPDLHSELNLSSLELGDSALYFCASSLSQGLLSGNTIYFGEGSWLTVV.

This clone has just one count. The rearrangement links TRBV4-2 to TRBJ2-2; TRBD2 matches 13 bases. Germline V lookup: CDR1 LGHNA, CDR2 YNFKEQ. The CDR3 contains 16 residues. V lost 4 bases to trimming and J lost 4 bases; unmatched junction nucleotides: 3. The CDR3 spells CASSRGTSGATGELFF. CDR3 in DNA: TGTGCCAGCAGCCGGGGGACTAGCGGGGCCACCGGGGAGCTGTTTTTT.

The chain uses TRBV7-2 and TRBJ2-5; 12 bases are a match to TRBD2. This CDR3 is 15 amino acids long. From germline, CDR1 is SGHTA and CDR2 FQGNSA. V lost 4 bases, J lost 5 bases, and 5 bases stayed unmatched. CDR3 amino acids: CASSSGLAGRETQYF. CDR3 in DNA: TGTGCCAGCAGCTCCGGACTAGCGGGACGGGAGACCCAGTACTTC.

The V gene is TRBV6-1, the J gene TRBJ1-1, with 7 bases fitting TRBD1. Germline values: CDR1 MNHNS, CDR2 SASEGT. The trim removed 6 bases at V and 7 bases at J, leaving 11 bases unmatched. This CDR3 is 14 amino acids long. The CDR3 nucleotides read TGTGCCAGCAGCCGGGACAGCGACCTCCTTGAAGCTTTCTTT. This sequence encodes CASSRDSDLLEAFF.

The chain joins TRBV6-5 to TRBJ2-3, with D uncertain. Trimming pared 6 bases from V and 2 bases from J, leaving 12 bases between. This CDR3 has 14 amino acids. The germline gives CDR1 MNHEY, CDR2 SVGAGI. As DNA, the CDR3 is TGTGCCAGCAGCGCCAGGCACCACACAGATACGCAGTATTTT. Encoded protein: CASSARHHTDTQYF.

The rearrangement uses TRBV4-3 and TRBJ2-2; TRBD1 agrees at 10 bases. V was clipped by 1 base and J by 0 bases; unmatched bases: 5. CDR1 is LGHNA, CDR2 YSLEER, per germline. The CDR3 consists of 18 residues. The CDR3 sequence: CASSQGGQGQTNTGELFF. CDR3 nucleotides: TGCGCCAGCAGCCAAGGGGGACAGGGGCAAACGAACACCGGGGAGCTGTTTTTT.

V gene TRBV5-1 combines with J gene TRBJ2-1, with D maybe TRBD2 (5 bases). V lost 4 bases, J lost 6 bases, and 17 bases lay in between. This CDR3 comprises 15 residues. Germline CDR1 and CDR2: SGHRS and YFSETQ. CDR3 in DNA: TGCGCCAGCAGCCCACCACTGGGCGGACTCAATGAGCAGTTCTTC. Its translation: CASSPPLGGLNEQFF.

This CDR3 is CASSQDGQDGSSPLHF. The DNA for the CDR3 is TGCGCCAGCAGCCAAGACGGACAGGATGGATCTTCACCCCTCCACTTT. The chain is built from TRBV4-3 and TRBJ1-6; 7 nucleotides agree with TRBD1. The CDR3 is 16 residues long. With 0 bases clipped from V and 9 bases from J, the junction kept 8 bases outside the gene matches. Germline V gives CDR1 LGHNA, CDR2 YSLEER.

V is TRBV27 and J is TRBJ1-4; D is possibly TRBD1 (5 bases). Trimming shortened V by 3 bases and J by 8 bases, and 16 bases separated the two germline ends. The CDR3 runs to 15 residues. Germline lookup yields CDR1 MNHEY and CDR2 SMNVEV (reference sequence). The CDR3 loop is CASSFRGQVREKLFF. The CDR3 DNA reads as TGTGCCAGCAGTTTTAGGGGCCAAGTTAGGGAAAAACTGTTTTTT.

This clone was found once. V is TRBV23-1 and J is TRBJ1-3; TRBD1 agrees at 9 bases. TRBV23-1 is noted as an ORF with a role that remains uncertain. This CDR3 spans 18 amino acids. Trimming removed 4 bases from V and 3 bases from J; junction bases left unmatched: 13. The CDR3 is CASSPRHTDRGNGNTIYF. The CDR3 DNA reads TGCGCCAGCAGTCCCCGGCACACAGACAGGGGGAATGGAAACACCATATATTTT.

The chain joins TRBV15 to TRBJ2-1; perhaps TRBD1 as D (6 bases). The CDR3 extends over 16 amino acids. Germline V gene sequence: CDR1 LNHNV, CDR2 YYDKDF (reference sequence). The germline V and J ends were trimmed by 0 bases and 9 bases, with 18 bases remaining between them. The CDR3 bases are TGTGCCACCAGCAGAGATTCCCTAGGGGGTTTGGTTGAGCAGTTCTTC. This translates into CATSRDSLGGLVEQFF.

V is TRBV27 and J is TRBJ1-2; TRBD1 matches 8 bases. Trimming took 3 bases from V and 3 from J; bases not matched to a gene: 12. This CDR3 spans 17 amino acids. Germline CDR1 reads MNHEY; CDR2 reads SMNVEV (reference sequence). For the CDR3, the DNA is TGTGCCAGCAGTTTTCGCGAGACAGGGGATAGTTACTATGGCTACACCTTC. Translating gives CASSFRETGDSYYGYTF.

The V gene is TRBV9, the J gene TRBJ2-1; 8 bases align to TRBD2. The CDR3 is 17 amino acids. V shed 4 bases and J 0 bases; nucleotides not matched to a gene: 9. Germline V lookup: CDR1 SGDLS, CDR2 YYNGEE. The CDR3, as DNA: TGTGCCAGCAGCCCAATTAGCGGGGCGAGCTCCTACAATGAGCAGTTCTTC. As protein: CASSPISGASSYNEQFF.

CDR3 bases: TGTGCCAGTAGTATAGACTACGGACAGGCTCTCCCCCACAGCTCCTACAATGAGCAGTTCTTC. Its protein product is CASSIDYGQALPHSSYNEQFF. The chain is built from TRBV19 and TRBJ2-1; 7 bases are shared with TRBD1. CDR3 length: 21 residues. J was trimmed by 0 bases and V by 0 bases; bases with no gene match: 17. Germline CDR1 and CDR2: LNHDA and SQIVND (reference sequence).

The rearrangement uses TRBV15 and TRBJ2-6; 7 positions match TRBD2. Germline V gene data show CDR1 as LNHNV and CDR2 as YYDKDF (reference sequence). The ends lost 0 bases at V and 2 bases at J; junction bases unmatched: 10. This CDR3 has 19 amino acids. CDR3 nucleotide sequence: TGTGCCACCAGCAGAGATGGGGCAGGGAGGGCCACTGGGGCCAACGTCCTGACTTTC. Amino acid sequence: CATSRDGAGRATGANVLTF.

This chain uses TRBV29-1 with TRBJ1-2; D not resolved. Germline CDR1 reads SQVTM; CDR2 reads ANQGSEA. The CDR3 is made up of 13 amino acids. V was cut by 0 bases and J by 6 bases, with 11 bases left in between. The CDR3 sequence is CSVEDTFGDGYTF. As DNA, the CDR3 is TGCAGCGTTGAAGATACGTTCGGGGATGGCTACACCTTC.

Written as DNA, the CDR3 is TGCGCCAGCAGCCAAGTGTCCAGGGTGCCCCCCTATGGCTACACCTTC. Translated: CASSQVSRVPPYGYTF. The chain couples TRBV4-3 to TRBJ1-2, with D perhaps TRBD1 (5 bases). The CDR3 runs to 16 residues. From germline, CDR1 is LGHNA and CDR2 YSLEER. Trimming cost V 1 base and J 4 bases, with 16 bases left between them.

This rearrangement joins TRBV7-2 to TRBJ2-5; D may be TRBD1 (6 bases). Germline V gives CDR1 SGHTA, CDR2 FQGNSA. V dropped 1 base and J dropped 4 bases, with 10 bases sitting between them. This CDR3 region has 14 residues. Here the CDR3 DNA reads TGTGCCAGCAGCTTAGGGACAGTTTTAGAGACCCAGTACTTC. Residues: CASSLGTVLETQYF.

The chain recombines TRBV28 with TRBJ2-1; 10 bases fit TRBD2. V lost 5 bases, J lost 2 bases, and 6 bases stayed unmatched. CDR1 and CDR2 from the germline V gene are MDHEN and SYDVKM. The CDR3 has 16 residues. The CDR3 bases are TGTGCCAGCAGTCCCATAGCGGGAGGAACCTACAATGAGCAGTTCTTC. It yields the protein CASSPIAGGTYNEQFF.

This rearrangement joins TRBV28 to TRBJ1-5; 7 bases align to TRBD1. The V and J ends lost 6 bases and 5 bases, in that order; junction bases with no gene match: 7. Germline V CDR1 and CDR2: MDHEN, SYDVKM. The CDR3 has 14 residues. The CDR3 is CASRTGLLYQPQHF. CDR3 nucleotides: TGTGCCAGCAGGACAGGGTTACTATATCAGCCCCAGCATTTT.

The rearrangement links TRBV28 to TRBJ1-4, with D uncertain. The CDR3 runs to 13 residues. CDR1 is MDHEN, CDR2 SYDVKM, per germline. Trimming left V 10 bases short and J 4 bases short, with 13 bases between. Here the CDR3 reads CATKLSLNEKLFF. As DNA, the CDR3 is TGTGCCACCAAATTGTCACTTAATGAAAAACTGTTTTTT.

The chain links TRBV5-4 to TRBJ2-5, with 10 positions matching TRBD2. The CDR3 runs to 17 residues. In germline, CDR1 is SGHNT, CDR2 YYREEE (reference sequence). Trimming took 2 bases from V and 3 from J; bases not matched to a gene: 10. In nucleotides, the CDR3 is TGTGCCAGCAGCTTCCCTGGGACTAGCGAGACAGAAGAGACCCAGTACTTC. Translation: CASSFPGTSETEETQYF.

On this clone itself: One end of the junction varies from germline; a read error may be responsible. V and J are TRBV27 and TRBJ2-7; 7 bases line up with TRBD2. The CDR3 spans 13 residues. Germline V CDR1 and CDR2: MNHEY, SMNVEV (reference sequence). The CDR3 region has the DNA TGTGCCAGCAGCAAAGGACTAGTCTACAAGCAGTACTTC. The encoded protein is CASSKGLVYKQYF.

This chain joins TRBV10-3 and TRBJ2-7; TRBD2 matches 14 bases. Germline trimming cut 1 base from V and 3 bases from J; bases unmatched to any gene: 5. There are 17 residues in the CDR3. In germline, CDR1 is ENHRY, CDR2 SYGVKD. This chain's CDR3 is CAISELRTSGRSYEQYF. The CDR3, as DNA: TGTGCCATCAGTGAGTTGAGGACTAGCGGGAGGAGCTACGAGCAGTACTTC.

The J gene is TRBJ2-2, the V gene TRBV7-2; maybe TRBD1 (5 bases). Germline CDR1 and CDR2: SGHTA and FQGNSA. The CDR3 is 14 amino acids. The V end was cut by 2 bases, the J end by 5 bases, with 9 bases between. The CDR3 region is CASSLFAGTGELFF. CDR3 in DNA: TGTGCCAGCAGCTTATTCGCAGGGACCGGGGAGCTGTTTTTT.

The chain recombines TRBV7-9 with TRBJ2-7; TRBD2 matches at 13 bases. V trimming: 0 bases; J trimming: 2 bases; junction bases outside the gene matches: 4. The length of the CDR3 is 17 residues. Germline V gene data show CDR1 as SEHNR and CDR2 as FQNEAQ (reference sequence). CDR3: CASSLARGLAGAYEQYF. Here the CDR3 DNA reads TGTGCCAGCAGCTTAGCGCGAGGACTAGCGGGAGCCTACGAGCAGTACTTC.

The chain links TRBV27 to TRBJ2-2, with D tentatively TRBD2 (6 bases). The V gene's germline CDR1 is MNHEY and CDR2 SMNVEV (reference sequence). CDR3 size: 14 residues. V lost 4 bases to trimming and J lost 6 bases, with 12 bases between them. In nucleotides, the CDR3 is TGTGCCAGCAGTTCTAGCGCTGAGGCCGGGGAGCTGTTTTTT. Protein: CASSSSAEAGELFF.